These 22 T cell receptor beta chains were sequenced from one sample in a study of cytomegalovirus exposure and HLA in healthy donors. The primer mix had 60 Vbeta and 13 Jbeta primers. The protocol was immunoSEQ multiplex PCR, while the TCRdb copy is restricted to in-frame clones and leaves out a portion. The sample includes 120,000 to 150,000 clones, about 64% of them seen just once. Specimen: PBMCs. The receptor source for this set is a woman between 25 and 40 years old in good health and CMV-seropositive.

The V call is TRBV5-6, the J call TRBJ2-6, with D unclear. This CDR3 contains 14 residues. Germline V gene sequence: CDR1 SGHDT, CDR2 YYEEEE. Deletions cut 3 bases from V and 4 bases from J, with 8 bases between. This CDR3 reads CASSYISGANVLTF. In DNA form, the CDR3 reads TGTGCCAGCAGCTACATATCCGGGGCCAACGTCCTGACTTTC.

This chain joins TRBV30 and TRBJ2-5, with D possibly TRBD1 on 5 matching bases. V gave up 2 bases and J gave up 2 bases, with 9 bases separating them. CDR1 and CDR2 (germline): GTSNPN, SVGIG (reference sequence). This CDR3 has 13 amino acids. The chain's CDR3 is CAWSLTDQETQYF. DNA of the CDR3: TGTGCCTGGAGTCTGACAGATCAAGAGACCCAGTACTTC. Full variable domain (outside the CDR3, taken from reference TRBV30 and TRBJ2-5): SQTIHQWPATLVQPVGSPLSLECTVEGTSNPNLYWYRQAAGRGLQLLFYSVGIGQISSEVPQNLSASRPQDRQFILSSKKLLLSDSGFYLCAWSLTDQETQYFGPGTRLLVL.

This clone was recorded a few times. As DNA, the CDR3 is TGTGCCAGTAGCTTGACAGGGGGCGTAGATACGCAGTATTTT. Encoded protein: CASSLTGGVDTQYF. V is TRBV19 and J is TRBJ2-3, with TRBD1 matching 10 bases. The V gene's germline CDR1 is LNHDA and CDR2 SQIVND (reference sequence). Trimming took 6 bases from V and 5 from J; bases not matched to a gene: 5. There are 14 residues in the CDR3.

The chain couples TRBV11-1 to TRBJ2-5; the D gene is possibly TRBD1 (6 bases). V lost 6 bases and J 4 bases, leaving 12 bases between the germline ends. Looked up from germline, CDR1 is SGHAT and CDR2 is FQDESV (reference sequence). The CDR3 has 13 residues. CDR3 nucleotide sequence: TGTGCCAGCAGTTTGGACAGAACAGAGACCCAGTACTTC. The encoded protein is CASSLDRTETQYF.

V gene TRBV5-1 combines with J gene TRBJ2-5, with D possibly TRBD1 on 6 matching bases. Germline assignment: CDR1 SGHRS and CDR2 YFSETQ. This CDR3 is 14 amino acids long. V shed 4 bases and J shed 1 base, with 11 bases lying between them. CDR3: CASSTGQTQETQYF. The CDR3 bases are TGCGCCAGCAGCACCGGACAGACCCAAGAGACCCAGTACTTC.

V and J are TRBV19 and TRBJ2-7; 10 positions match TRBD1. The germline gives CDR1 LNHDA, CDR2 SQIVND (reference sequence). There are 14 residues in the CDR3. With V trimmed by 4 bases and J by 4 bases, 4 bases remained unmatched. The CDR3 region has the DNA TGTGCCAGTAGTAGGGACAGGGGACCATACGAGCAGTACTTC. Translating it yields CASSRDRGPYEQYF. The full variable domain, in which reference TRBV19 and TRBJ2-7 provide the parts outside the CDR3, is DGGITQSPKYLFRKEGQNVTLSCEQNLNHDAMYWYRQDPGQGLRLIYYSQIVNDFQKGDIAEGYSVSREKKESFPLTVTSAQKNPTAFYLCASSRDRGPYEQYFGPGTRLTVT.

The rearrangement joins TRBV7-9 to TRBJ1-1; no clear D. Germline V gene sequence: CDR1 SEHNR, CDR2 FQNEAQ (reference sequence). Trimming took 1 base from V and 11 from J, leaving 11 bases between them. CDR3 length equals 12 residues. The CDR3 nucleotides read TGTGCCAGCAGCTTAGGAGGAGTTGGGGCTTTCTTT. The encoded protein is CASSLGGVGAFF. The whole variable domain, remainder taken from reference TRBV7-9 and TRBJ1-1, is DTGVSQNPRHKITKRGQNVTFRCDPISEHNRLYWYRQTLGQGPEFLTYFQNEAQLEKSRLLSDRFSAERPKGSFSTLEIQRTEQGDSAMYLCASSLGGVGAFFGQGTRLTVV.

The chain links TRBV4-1 to TRBJ1-2; TRBD1 aligns across 10 bases. The CDR3 runs 17 residues. Per the germline V gene, CDR1 is MGHRA and CDR2 is YSYEKL. The J segment lost 8 bases and the V segment lost 1 base, leaving 13 bases of the junction unmatched. The CDR3 sequence is CASSQAGLGQGLYGYTF. The DNA of the CDR3 is TGCGCCAGCAGCCAAGCGGGCTTGGGACAGGGGTTATACGGCTACACCTTC.

The rearrangement uses TRBV7-2 and TRBJ2-1; D might be TRBD1 (6 bases). V lost 4 bases, J lost 8 bases, and 21 bases lay in between. The CDR3 contains 16 residues. Germline V gene data show CDR1 as SGHTA and CDR2 as FQGNSA. This CDR3 is CASSSTPDRFLYEQFF. The CDR3 DNA follows: TGTGCCAGCAGCTCCACTCCAGACAGGTTCTTATATGAGCAGTTCTTC.

This rearrangement joins TRBV9 to TRBJ1-3, with D perhaps TRBD1 (5 bases). The CDR3 has 14 residues. Looked up from germline, CDR1 is SGDLS and CDR2 is YYNGEE. V lost 2 bases and J 1 base, leaving 7 bases between the germline ends. CDR3 sequence: CASSVQGSGNTIYF. The CDR3 DNA reads TGTGCCAGCAGCGTCCAGGGTTCTGGAAACACCATATATTTT.

The chain recombines TRBV11-1 with TRBJ2-7; D may be TRBD2 (5 bases). The V and J ends lost 6 bases and 2 bases respectively, with 14 bases between them. Germline values: CDR1 SGHAT, CDR2 FQDESV (reference sequence). The CDR3 has 14 residues. The CDR3 sequence is CASSPELETYEQYF. CDR3 coding DNA: TGTGCCAGCAGTCCGGAACTAGAAACCTACGAGCAGTACTTC.

V is TRBV11-3 and J is TRBJ2-3, with TRBD2 identical over 9 bases. CDR1 is SGHNT and CDR2 is YENEEA in the germline V gene. There are 15 residues in the CDR3. The V segment lost 4 bases and the J segment 3 bases; nucleotides outside the gene matches: 5. In nucleotides, the CDR3 is TGTGCCAGCAGCTCCCTAGCGGGACTAACAGATACGCAGTATTTT. It specifies CASSSLAGLTDTQYF.

The chain is built from TRBV6-5 and TRBJ1-1, with a tentative D call TRBD1 (5 bases). V lost 6 bases, J lost 3 bases, and 11 bases lay in between. The CDR3 runs to 13 residues. The germline V gene encodes CDR1 MNHEY and CDR2 SVGAGI. In DNA, the CDR3 is TGTGCCAGCAGGTGGGGGAGGGACACTGAAGCTTTCTTT. Translated: CASRWGRDTEAFF.

The V gene is TRBV10-3, the J gene TRBJ2-7; perhaps TRBD1 as D (6 bases). Germline-derived CDR1 and CDR2 are ENHRY and SYGVKD. The length of the CDR3 is 14 residues. Trimming took 6 bases from V and 3 from J, leaving 15 bases between them. Here the CDR3 reads CAISHPGQNYEQYF. CDR3 DNA sequence: TGTGCCATCAGCCACCCCGGACAGAACTACGAGCAGTACTTC.

This clone was found a few times. Written as DNA, the CDR3 is TGTGCCAGCAGCTTGCGACAGGGGAACGGGAATCAGCCCCAGCATTTT. This gives the protein CASSLRQGNGNQPQHF. V and J are TRBV5-5 and TRBJ1-5; 8 bases are shared with TRBD1. The length of the CDR3 is 16 residues. The germline V gene encodes CDR1 SGHKS and CDR2 YYEKEE (reference sequence). With 1 base clipped from V and 4 bases from J, the junction kept 7 bases outside the gene matches.

The chain is built from TRBV7-9 and TRBJ2-3, with TRBD2 identical over 13 bases. Trimming at V came to 4 bases and at J to 6 bases, leaving 4 bases not matched to a gene. Germline lookup yields CDR1 SEHNR and CDR2 FQNEAQ (reference sequence). The CDR3 contains 15 residues. Here the CDR3 DNA reads TGTGCCAGCAGCTCTCGGACTAGCGGGGGCGATACGCAGTATTTT. Encoded protein: CASSSRTSGGDTQYF. Together with reference TRBV7-9 and TRBJ2-3, the CDR3 gives the full variable domain: DTGVSQNPRHKITKRGQNVTFRCDPISEHNRLYWYRQTLGQGPEFLTYFQNEAQLEKSRLLSDRFSAERPKGSFSTLEIQRTEQGDSAMYLCASSSRTSGGDTQYFGPGTRLTVL.

The chain joins TRBV30 to TRBJ2-1, with 12 bases lining up with TRBD2. V was clipped by 3 bases and J by 10 bases; unmatched bases: 28. Germline V lookup: CDR1 GTSNPN, CDR2 SVGIG (reference sequence). This CDR3 has 21 amino acids. The CDR3 spells CAWRGWPTDGSTSGRRGEQFF. The CDR3 DNA is TGTGCCTGGAGAGGATGGCCCACGGACGGGTCGACTAGCGGGAGACGAGGGGAGCAGTTCTTC.

The rearrangement uses TRBV29-1 and TRBJ1-1, with 7 bases identical to TRBD1. The CDR3 has 14 residues. Per the germline V gene, CDR1 is SQVTM and CDR2 is ANQGSEA. J was trimmed by 5 bases and V by 5 bases; bases with no gene match: 11. The CDR3 sequence is CSVCKGAEGTEAFF. In DNA form, the CDR3 reads TGCAGCGTTTGTAAGGGGGCCGAGGGGACTGAAGCTTTCTTT.

J is TRBJ1-2 and V is TRBV5-6; no reliable D call. CDR1 and CDR2 from the germline V gene are SGHDT and YYEEEE. The CDR3 has 14 residues. Deletions cut 0 bases from V and 2 bases from J, with 8 bases between. The CDR3 sequence is CASSLVLENYGYTF. Written as DNA, the CDR3 is TGTGCCAGCAGCTTGGTTCTGGAGAACTATGGCTACACCTTC.

This clone has more than one count but fewer than ten. The chain carries TRBV5-5 and TRBJ1-3; D possibly corresponds to TRBD1 (6 bases). V lost 5 bases and J 0 bases, leaving 15 bases between the germline ends. Germline CDR1 and CDR2: SGHKS and YYEKEE (reference sequence). This CDR3 has 16 residues. The chain's CDR3 is CASSYITGSSGNTIYF. The CDR3 DNA is TGTGCCAGCAGTTATATCACAGGGAGCTCTGGAAACACCATATATTTT.

This clone was recorded a few times. CDR3 in amino acids: CASSLVMENEQFF. In DNA, the CDR3 is TGTGCCAGCAGCTTGGTCATGGAGAATGAGCAGTTCTTC. The V and J genes are TRBV5-6 and TRBJ2-1; D is unresolved. With 0 bases removed from V and 7 bases from J, the gap between germline ends came to 8 bases. The germline V gene encodes CDR1 SGHDT and CDR2 YYEEEE. The CDR3 has 13 residues.

As concerns this clone: The junction departs from germline at one end; a sequencing error may be responsible. V is TRBV6-1 and J is TRBJ1-2; 8 bases line up with TRBD1. Germline lookup yields CDR1 MNHNS and CDR2 SASEGT. The CDR3 consists of 13 residues. In DNA, the CDR3 is TGTGCCAGCAGGGAAGGACAGGGCGGAGGCTACACCTTC. It translates to CASREGQGGGYTF.